A single sample is the source of the 11 T cell receptor beta chains below, sequenced in a study of Ad26.COV2.S vaccination and SARS-CoV-2 variants. The sample's treatment: some 20 received Ad26.COV2.S at low or high dose, single or two shots; 5 received placebo; per-sample allocation not given. Day 63 after the first injection of vaccine or placebo was the sampling time. TCRdb's copy holds only in-frame clones and misses some; the assay was immunoSEQ multiplex PCR. The sample consists of hundreds of thousands of clones, roughly 89% of them appearing once. The sample consisted of peripheral blood, taken in a trial of Ad26.COV2.S vaccine versus placebo. These receptors were obtained from a person aged 18-65 years who received the Ad26.COV2.S COVID-19 vaccine or a placebo.

A single count supports this clone. The chain recombines TRBV29-1 with TRBJ1-2; maybe TRBD1 (5 bases). V was shortened by 4 bases and J by 7 bases, with 19 bases between the two germline ends. The V gene's germline CDR1 is SQVTM and CDR2 ANQGSEA. CDR3 length: 14 residues. The CDR3 bases are TGCAGCGTTGGGTGGGGCAGGGAGGATGGTGGCTACACCTTC. Its protein product is CSVGWGREDGGYTF.

The CDR3 spells CASSPRQSSYNEQFF. In DNA, the CDR3 is TGTGCCAGCAGCCCTAGGCAGAGCTCCTACAATGAGCAGTTCTTC. The V and J genes are TRBV11-2 and TRBJ2-1; D not resolved. The CDR3 extends over 15 amino acids. Germline V CDR1 and CDR2: SGHAT, FQNNGV. The V end was cut by 5 bases, the J end by 0 bases, with 11 bases between.

The J gene is TRBJ2-1, the V gene TRBV5-1; D is unresolved. CDR1 is SGHRS and CDR2 is YFSETQ in the germline V gene. This CDR3 contains 13 residues. The ends were cut back, 5 bases at V and 6 bases at J, with 12 bases in the middle. CDR3 amino acids: CASRYLGFNEQFF. The CDR3 bases are TGCGCCAGCAGGTACCTGGGCTTCAATGAGCAGTTCTTC.

V usage is TRBV7-2 and J usage is TRBJ2-7, with D possibly matching TRBD2 (5 bases). Germline lookup yields CDR1 SGHTA and CDR2 FQGNSA. This CDR3 region has 13 residues. V was shortened by 3 bases and J by 6 bases, with 12 bases between the two germline ends. CDR3 coding DNA: TGTGCCAGCAGCTTCGGGGAGTCGGGCGAGCAGTACGTC. This sequence encodes CASSFGESGEQYV.

The chain has TRBV7-8 and TRBJ1-2; D not resolved. The CDR3 loop spans 14 amino acids. Trimming removed 3 bases from V and 5 bases from J, with 13 bases in between. Germline lookup yields CDR1 SGHVS and CDR2 FQNEAQ. Written as DNA, the CDR3 is TGTGCCAGCAGCTTCCACAGCCAGGAGTATGGCTACACCTTC. It is translated as CASSFHSQEYGYTF. The entire variable domain, with the rest obtained from reference TRBV7-8 and TRBJ1-2, is as follows: GAGVSQSPRYKVAKRGQDVALRCDPISGHVSLFWYQQALGQGPEFLTYFQNEAQLDKSGLPSDRFFAERPEGSVSTLKIQRTQQEDSAVYLCASSFHSQEYGYTFGSGTRLTVV.

V and J are TRBV6-2 or TRBV6-3 and TRBJ1-2; 8 bases agree with TRBD1. Germline loops: CDR1 MNHEY, CDR2 SVGEGT. CDR3 length equals 15 residues. V shed 7 bases and J 6 bases; nucleotides not matched to a gene: 13. The CDR3 DNA sequence: TGTGCCAGCACCCCGAGGGCAGACAGGGGACATGGCTACACCTTC. It specifies CASTPRADRGHGYTF.

A word on this clone: The sample has other DNA sequences that encode this CDR3 too. V is TRBV18 and J is TRBJ2-5; D is ambiguous. Germline CDR1 and CDR2: KGHSH and LQKENI. V was shortened by 6 bases and J by 1 base, with 9 bases between the two germline ends. The CDR3 is made up of 13 amino acids. CDR3 protein: CASSPSLQETQYF. The CDR3 region has the DNA TGTGCCAGCTCCCCCAGCCTCCAAGAGACCCAGTACTTC.

The chain links TRBV9 to TRBJ1-2; possibly TRBD1 for D (5 bases). The CDR3 is made up of 13 amino acids. CDR1 and CDR2 from the germline V gene are SGDLS and YYNGEE. Trimming removed 0 bases at V and 4 bases at J, with 7 bases between. The CDR3 sequence: CASSVDGTYGYTF. In DNA form, the CDR3 reads TGTGCCAGCAGCGTAGACGGGACCTATGGCTACACCTTC. Using reference TRBV9 and TRBJ1-2 for the parts outside the CDR3, the full variable domain is DSGVTQTPKHLITATGQRVTLRCSPRSGDLSVYWYQQSLDQGLQFLIQYYNGEERAKGNILERFSAQQFPDLHSELNLSSLELGDSALYFCASSVDGTYGYTFGSGTRLTVV.

This clone showed up just a few times. V and J are TRBV6-6 and TRBJ1-6; no definite D call. CDR1 MNHNY and CDR2 SVGAGI come from the germline V gene (reference sequence). The V and J ends lost 4 bases and 11 bases respectively, with 6 bases between them. The CDR3 spans 11 residues. CDR3 nucleotide sequence: TGTGCCAGCAGTTCTCTTGCACCCCTCCACTTT. Encoded protein: CASSSLAPLHF.

V is TRBV5-1 and J is TRBJ2-2; D is uncertain. V lost 0 bases and J 2 bases, leaving 8 bases between the germline ends. Per the germline V gene, CDR1 is SGHRS and CDR2 is YFSETQ. The CDR3 totals 15 residues. Here the CDR3 reads CASSLGPLNTGELFF. As DNA, the CDR3 is TGCGCCAGCAGCTTGGGACCCCTTAACACCGGGGAGCTGTTTTTT.

Concerning this clone: This same CDR3 is encoded by further DNA sequences in the sample. V is TRBV6-2 or TRBV6-3 and J is TRBJ2-2; maybe TRBD2 (5 bases). CDR1 MNHEY and CDR2 SVGEGT come from the germline V gene. Between the trimmed V and J ends, which lost 2 bases and 5 bases, there was a span of 6 bases. The length of the CDR3 is 13 residues. Here the CDR3 reads CASSYGGTGELFF. Here the CDR3 DNA reads TGTGCCAGCAGTTACGGCGGGACCGGGGAGCTGTTTTTT.